Below, 29 T cell receptor beta chains from the same sample are listed, as sequenced in a study of response to subunit inactivated influenza vaccine. TCRdb re-analysed the RT-PCR reads in MiXCR, keeping a single row per CDR3 protein. The repertoire holds under 200,000 distinct CDR3 sequences, with approximately 12% as singletons. The sample also formed part of further work on T cells expressing NK-cell markers. That investigation notes: 5'RACE template switching with UMIs generated TCR beta cDNA.

The source was CD8+ T cells sorted from PBMCs, collected roughly 12 days after vaccination. Source of these receptors: a man in his fifties or sixties who received an inactivated influenza vaccine.

The gene calls are TRBV20-1 and TRBJ2-2; no reliable D call. Germline values: CDR1 DFQATT, CDR2 SNEGSKA (reference sequence). The CDR3 has 15 amino acids. Deletions cut 3 bases from V and 0 bases from J, with 11 bases between. CDR3 bases: TGCAGTGCTAGTGACGGCACCGCGAACACCGGGGAGCTGTTTTTT. It specifies CSASDGTANTGELFF.

There are a few counts of this clonotype. The chain is built from TRBV9 and TRBJ2-7, with TRBD1 matching 8 bases. There are 14 residues in the CDR3. Germline CDR1 SGDLS, CDR2 YYNGEE. V shed 0 bases, J shed 4 bases, and the junction held 3 bases outside the gene matches. In nucleotides, the CDR3 is TGTGCCAGCAGCGTAGTAGACAGGGGATACGAGCAGTACTTC. This translates into CASSVVDRGYEQYF.

The rearrangement links TRBV29-1 to TRBJ1-2; no definite D call. CDR3 size: 14 residues. Germline values: CDR1 SQVTM, CDR2 ANQGSEA. The V end was cut by 2 bases, the J end by 1 base, with 11 bases between. CDR3 coding DNA: TGCAGCGTTGAACCCCCGTGGATTAACTATGGCTACACCTTC. Residues: CSVEPPWINYGYTF.

V gene TRBV5-6 combines with J gene TRBJ1-5; 8 bases fit TRBD1. This CDR3 comprises 13 residues. The ends lost 2 bases at V and 6 bases at J; junction bases unmatched: 1. From germline, CDR1 is SGHDT and CDR2 YYEEEE. CDR3 in DNA: TGTGCCAGCAGCTTACAGGGGGGTCAGCCCCAGCATTTT. Amino acids: CASSLQGGQPQHF.

For the CDR3, the DNA is TGCGCCAGCAGCCAAGACCCAGGGTTACCCTACGAGCAGTACTTC. Translating gives CASSQDPGLPYEQYF. The chain is built from TRBV4-3 and TRBJ2-7; D is perhaps TRBD1 (5 bases). Trimming cost V 0 bases and J 2 bases, with 11 bases left between them. The CDR3 sequence is 15 residues long. Germline CDR1 and CDR2: LGHNA and YSLEER.

The chain uses TRBV15 and TRBJ2-6; maybe TRBD2 (6 bases). From germline, CDR1 is LNHNV and CDR2 YYDKDF (reference sequence). The V gene lost 3 bases and the J gene lost 3 bases, with 12 bases spanning the gap. The CDR3 contains 16 residues. CDR3 DNA: TGTGCCACCAGCAGCCTTACGGGACTTGGGGCCAACGTCCTGACTTTC. This codes for CATSSLTGLGANVLTF.

This sequence joins TRBV6-2 or TRBV6-3 and TRBJ2-1; D remains unclear. V lost 0 bases and J 0 bases, leaving 12 bases between the germline ends. The CDR3 is 17 residues long. The V gene's germline CDR1 is MNHEY and CDR2 SVGEGT. In nucleotides, the CDR3 is TGTGCCAGCAGTTACTCGATACAAGGGAACTCCTACAATGAGCAGTTCTTC. It encodes CASSYSIQGNSYNEQFF.

This clonotype was picked up a small number of times. The chain combines TRBV10-3 with TRBJ2-2; D gene uncertain. The ends were cut back, 6 bases at V and 0 bases at J, with 2 bases in the middle. This CDR3 contains 12 residues. Germline loops: CDR1 ENHRY, CDR2 SYGVKD. CDR3 sequence: CAIRANTGELFF. The CDR3 nucleotides read TGTGCCATCAGAGCGAACACCGGGGAGCTGTTTTTT.

Many counts were recorded for this clonotype. J is TRBJ2-5 and V is TRBV6-6, with D possibly TRBD1 on 6 matching bases. The CDR3 has 16 residues. CDR1 and CDR2 (germline): MNHNY, SVGAGI (reference sequence). V was clipped by 6 bases and J by 3 bases, with 20 bases between them. The CDR3 region has the DNA TGTGCCAGCAGGGATTCTCACCGGGACACTAAAGAGACCCAGTACTTC. It translates to CASRDSHRDTKETQYF.

V is TRBV27 and J is TRBJ2-1; D not certain. This CDR3 is 15 amino acids long. The germline V gene has CDR1 MNHEY and CDR2 SMNVEV (reference sequence). Between the trimmed V and J ends, which lost 3 bases and 2 bases, there was a span of 11 bases. This CDR3 reads CASSFGTSPYNEQFF. For the CDR3, the DNA is TGTGCCAGCAGTTTCGGAACATCCCCCTACAATGAGCAGTTCTTC.

The chain employs TRBV16 and TRBJ2-7, with D tentatively TRBD1 (6 bases). CDR1 and CDR2 from the germline V gene are KGHSY and FQNENV. V lost 0 bases, J lost 6 bases, and 15 bases lay in between. This CDR3 comprises 15 residues. CDR3 amino acids: CASSQSRRGVGEQYF. CDR3 coding DNA: TGTGCCAGCAGCCAATCCCGCAGGGGCGTCGGCGAGCAGTACTTC.

This clonotype was seen ten or more times. The chain links TRBV5-1 to TRBJ2-1, with no clear D. The length of the CDR3 is 11 residues. In germline, CDR1 is SGHRS, CDR2 YFSETQ. V lost 4 bases and J 7 bases, leaving 6 bases between the germline ends. CDR3 sequence reads: CASSRDNEQFF. The CDR3 DNA reads as TGCGCCAGCAGCAGGGATAATGAGCAGTTCTTC.

This clonotype was seen a handful of times. The rearrangement joins TRBV12-3 or TRBV12-4 to TRBJ2-3; maybe TRBD2 (5 bases). The CDR3 spans 12 residues. V lost 6 bases, J lost 5 bases, and 9 bases lay in between. The CDR3 DNA reads as TGTGCCAGCAGCTATAGCGTAGATACGCAGTATTTT. It specifies CASSYSVDTQYF.

The V call is TRBV14, the J call TRBJ2-2, with D uncertain. Germline V gene data show CDR1 as SGHDN and CDR2 as FVKESK. This CDR3 contains 13 residues. V lost 3 bases and J lost 2, with 4 bases in between. CDR3 coding DNA: TGTGCCAGCAGCCAGTTCAACACCGGGGAGCTGTTTTTT. It encodes CASSQFNTGELFF.

This chain links TRBV27 with TRBJ1-2; D may be TRBD1 (5 bases). Germline CDR1 reads MNHEY; CDR2 reads SMNVEV (reference sequence). V lost 5 bases to trimming and J lost 7 bases, with 17 bases between them. The CDR3 is 14 residues long. CDR3 sequence (DNA): TGTGCCAGCAGTGCCTTCGGGACGTCCACTGGCTACACCTTC. Translated, it gives CASSAFGTSTGYTF.

The chain is built from TRBV3-1 and TRBJ2-1, with a weak D call TRBD1 (6 bases). Germline V gene lookup returns CDR1 LGHDT and CDR2 YNNKEL (reference sequence). Trimming shortened V by 10 bases and J by 7 bases, and 32 bases separated the two germline ends. The CDR3 runs to 18 residues. CDR3 region: CATTQQVPGTRVVNEQFF. CDR3 coding DNA: TGTGCCACCACCCAGCAAGTCCCTGGGACACGGGTGGTTAATGAGCAGTTCTTC.

The table lists this clonotype with many counts. V and J are TRBV10-3 and TRBJ2-5; 8 bases agree with TRBD1. This CDR3 is built from 15 residues. V was pared by 10 bases and J by 5 bases, with 15 bases of the junction left unmatched. Looked up from germline, CDR1 is ENHRY and CDR2 is SYGVKD. DNA of the CDR3: TGTGCCACGGCCCCCCGGACAGGGTTATGGGAGACCCAGTACTTC. Its protein is CATAPRTGLWETQYF.

As concerns this clonotype: Relative to the germline gene, one junction end is altered; a read error may explain this. This chain links TRBV11-2 with TRBJ2-2, with D tentatively TRBD2 (5 bases). Germline CDR1 reads SGHAT; CDR2 reads FQNNGV. The CDR3 totals 17 residues. As DNA, the CDR3 is TGTGCTAGCAGCTTTCTCGAGGGCACCACCTACACCGGGGAGCTGTTTTTT. It codes for CASSFLEGTTYTGELFF.

This clonotype was observed a handful of times. This chain's CDR3 is CASSFGQYGYTF. Here the CDR3 DNA reads TGTGCCAGCAGTTTTGGCCAGTATGGCTACACCTTC. This sequence joins TRBV12-3 or TRBV12-4 and TRBJ1-2; D is unclear. CDR3 length: 12 residues. V was pared by 3 bases and J by 5 bases, with 7 bases between.

J is TRBJ2-2 and V is TRBV7-6, with 7 bases identical to TRBD1. Per germline, CDR1 SGHVS and CDR2 FNYEAQ. V lost 1 base and J lost 0; bases outside the gene matches: 5. The CDR3 is 17 residues long. Here the CDR3 DNA reads TGTGCCAGCAGCTTAGACCCGGGACAGCCGAACACCGGGGAGCTGTTTTTT. This sequence encodes CASSLDPGQPNTGELFF.

The chain is built from TRBV10-2 and TRBJ2-1, with D perhaps matching TRBD2 (6 bases). Germline values: CDR1 WSHSY, CDR2 SAAADI. The germline V and J ends were trimmed by 3 bases and 15 bases, with 18 bases remaining between them. CDR3 length: 13 amino acids. The CDR3 nucleotides read TGCGCCAGCAGTGAAGGTCGGCAGGGAGGACGGTTCTTC. Its translation is CASSEGRQGGRFF.

The V call is TRBV28, the J call TRBJ2-7; 8 bases fit TRBD1. V was pared by 2 bases and J by 5 bases, with 5 bases of the junction left unmatched. The CDR3 spans 14 residues. Germline V gene data show CDR1 as MDHEN and CDR2 as SYDVKM. The CDR3 region is CASSLGQGSNEQYF. Written as DNA, the CDR3 is TGTGCCAGCAGTTTAGGACAGGGTTCGAACGAGCAGTACTTC.

Concerning this clonotype itself: A single base separates this from a much larger clone, so it may be a read error. J is TRBJ2-2 and V is TRBV29-1; D not resolved. V was shortened by 8 bases and J by 7 bases, with 20 bases between the two germline ends. Germline V gene sequence: CDR1 SQVTM, CDR2 ANQGSEA. This CDR3 region has 14 residues. CDR3 sequence (DNA): TGCAGCATTTTTCTACTCGGACCCGGCGGGGAGCTGTTTTTT. Its translation: CSIFLLGPGGELFF.

The chain links TRBV7-9 to TRBJ2-3; 8 bases fit TRBD2. Germline CDR1 is SEHNR and CDR2 is FQNEAQ (reference sequence). This CDR3 comprises 17 residues. Trimming took 4 bases from V and 2 from J; bases not matched to a gene: 11. This CDR3 reads CASSSTGGGANTDTQYF. The DNA of the CDR3 is TGTGCCAGCAGCTCTACCGGGGGGGGGGCGAACACAGATACGCAGTATTTT. The full variable domain, with the rest looked up from reference TRBV7-9 and TRBJ2-3, is DTGVSQNPRHKITKRGQNVTFRCDPISEHNRLYWYRQTLGQGPEFLTYFQNEAQLEKSRLLSDRFSAERPKGSFSTLEIQRTEQGDSAMYLCASSSTGGGANTDTQYFGPGTRLTVL.

This clonotype was seen ten or more times. The V and J genes are TRBV15 and TRBJ2-3; D is perhaps TRBD2 (5 bases). The CDR3 is 17 residues long. Deletions cut 0 bases from V and 2 bases from J, with 15 bases between. CDR1 and CDR2 from the germline V gene are LNHNV and YYDKDF (reference sequence). CDR3 coding DNA: TGTGCCACCAGCAGAGAGGGAGACAAGTCCCCCACAGATACGCAGTATTTT. Encoded protein: CATSREGDKSPTDTQYF.

The chain joins TRBV5-1 to TRBJ2-2; 13 bases are a match to TRBD2. After removal of 2 bases from V and 8 bases from J, the junction contained 6 bases not matched to a gene. Germline CDR1 reads SGHRS; CDR2 reads YFSETQ. There are 16 residues in the CDR3. The CDR3, as DNA: TGCGCCAGCAGCTTCGGACTAGCGGGGGACGGGGGGGAGCTGTTTTTT. Amino acids: CASSFGLAGDGGELFF.

This chain connects TRBV27 to TRBJ2-3, with TRBD2 identical over 8 bases. The CDR3 is 16 residues long. V trimming: 2 bases; J trimming: 7 bases; junction bases outside the gene matches: 11. Germline CDR1 and CDR2: MNHEY and SMNVEV (reference sequence). The CDR3, as DNA: TGTGCCAGCAGTTTACTACCGGGACTAGAGTCCTATACGCAGTATTTT. Its translation is CASSLLPGLESYTQYF.

The chain combines TRBV20-1 with TRBJ2-7; no reliable D call. Germline CDR1 DFQATT, CDR2 SNEGSKA (reference sequence). V was clipped by 3 bases and J by 4 bases, with 13 bases between them. The CDR3 runs to 13 residues. CDR3 in DNA: TGCAGTGCTAGCGGCCCGGGTATTTACGAGCAGTACTTC. Translating gives CSASGPGIYEQYF.

This clonotype was seen only a few times. CDR3 amino acids: CASSLVDSGAFF. The DNA of the CDR3 is TGTGCCAGCAGCTTAGTGGACTCGGGAGCTTTCTTT. V is TRBV7-9 and J is TRBJ1-1; D is uncertain. This CDR3 is built from 12 residues. With 1 base removed from V and 10 bases from J, the gap between germline ends came to 10 bases. CDR1 is SEHNR and CDR2 is FQNEAQ in the germline V gene (reference sequence).